This TCR beta chain comes out of a study of cytomegalovirus exposure and HLA in healthy donors. Whereas donors were nominally healthy upon sampling, unrecorded immune exposures were probable. As to this clone: What it binds is unknown.

The CDR3 extends over 14 amino acids. The V gene's germline CDR1 is LNHDA and CDR2 SQIVND (reference sequence). Vbeta (60) and Jbeta (13) primers were used in the PCR. Under the authors' procedure: An analysis performed later counted around 80 million unique TCR beta chains (around 9.9 million of them shared). TCRdb keeps only in-frame clones here, not all; method: immunoSEQ multiplex PCR. V, J and clone size were drawn from that table, and D and trimming were deduced from the DNA. The table records some 140,000 clones, around 77% of them present only once. Study-wide findings and caveats: Earlier analysis found most TCR beta V segments productive about 87% or about 30% of the time. Owing to their indistinguishability, certain V segments, notably TRBV6-2 and TRBV6-3, were excluded.

The chain uses TRBV19 and TRBJ2-5, with 10 bases identical to TRBD2. The J call is uncertain, as TRBJ2-7 better fits the DNA end. The sequenced sample consisted of PBMCs. This receptor was taken from a man in his fifties in good health and CMV-seronegative. CDR3 residues: CASRDLAGAYEQYF. In nucleotides, the CDR3 is TGTGCCAGTAGGGACCTAGCGGGAGCCTACGAGCAGTACTTC.